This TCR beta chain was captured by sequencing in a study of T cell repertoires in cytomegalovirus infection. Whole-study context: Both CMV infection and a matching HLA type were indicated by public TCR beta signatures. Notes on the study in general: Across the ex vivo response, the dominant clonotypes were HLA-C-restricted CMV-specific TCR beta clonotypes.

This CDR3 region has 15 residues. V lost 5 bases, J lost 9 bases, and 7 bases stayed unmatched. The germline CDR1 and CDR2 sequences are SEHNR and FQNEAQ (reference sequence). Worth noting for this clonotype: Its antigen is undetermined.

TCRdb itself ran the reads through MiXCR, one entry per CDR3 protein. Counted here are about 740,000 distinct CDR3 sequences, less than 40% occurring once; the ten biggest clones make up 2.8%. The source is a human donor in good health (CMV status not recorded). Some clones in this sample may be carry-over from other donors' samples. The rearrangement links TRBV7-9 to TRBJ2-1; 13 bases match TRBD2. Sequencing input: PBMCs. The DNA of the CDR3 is TGTGCCAGCAGCCCACGGACTAGCGGGAGTCGTGAGCAGTTCTTC. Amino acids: CASSPRTSGSREQFF.